The 9 T cell receptor beta chains given below trace back to one sample, sequenced in a study of blood T cell repertoires in COVID-19. Clones were read by immunoSEQ multiplex PCR, and TCRdb kept only the in-frame ones, dropping some. Of 200,000 to 250,000 clones in the sample, just over 85% were seen once. The material sequenced was PBMCs or T cells enriched from blood (not recorded which). The source of these receptors is a man aged 40-49 years who had recovered from COVID-19.

The chain uses TRBV5-1 and TRBJ2-5, with D tentatively TRBD1 (6 bases). This CDR3 spans 14 amino acids. V gave up 4 bases and J gave up 4 bases, with 14 bases separating them. CDR1 SGHRS and CDR2 YFSETQ come from the germline V gene. CDR3 loop: CASSQLDSAETQYF. CDR3 DNA: TGCGCCAGCAGCCAGCTGGACAGTGCAGAGACCCAGTACTTC.

This clone was observed a handful of times. The rearrangement links TRBV15 to TRBJ1-4; D is possibly TRBD1 (5 bases). CDR3 length: 16 amino acids. The germline gives CDR1 LNHNV, CDR2 YYDKDF (reference sequence). The germline V and J ends were trimmed by 0 bases and 2 bases, with 10 bases remaining between them. The DNA of the CDR3 is TGTGCCACCAGCAGAGATCGCAGGGCGACTAATGAAAAACTGTTTTTT. It is translated as CATSRDRRATNEKLFF.

This chain links TRBV18 with TRBJ1-1; TRBD1 agrees at 8 bases. The trim removed 2 bases at V and 4 bases at J, leaving 3 bases unmatched. The V gene's germline CDR1 is KGHSH and CDR2 LQKENI. This CDR3 has 14 amino acids. The DNA of the CDR3 is TGTGCCAGCTCACCAACGCAGGGGGCCACTGAAGCTTTCTTT. Translated, it gives CASSPTQGATEAFF.

V and J are TRBV5-1 and TRBJ2-1, with a tentative D call TRBD2 (6 bases). CDR3 size: 16 residues. The germline V gene encodes CDR1 SGHRS and CDR2 YFSETQ. Trimming removed 7 bases from V and 6 bases from J, with 23 bases in between. The CDR3 region is CASAQGIGGVRNEQFF. CDR3 nucleotides: TGCGCCAGCGCGCAAGGTATCGGCGGGGTTCGCAATGAGCAGTTCTTC.

The chain combines TRBV3-1 (or the pseudogene TRBV3-2) with TRBJ2-1; D unclear. The V gene lost 0 bases and the J gene lost 8 bases, with 8 bases spanning the gap. The CDR3 has 13 residues. The V gene's germline CDR1 is LGHDT and CDR2 YNNKEL (reference sequence). The CDR3 spells CASSQDPPDEQFF. The CDR3 DNA follows: TGTGCCAGCAGCCAAGATCCCCCGGATGAGCAGTTCTTC.

This chain connects TRBV2 to TRBJ2-2; 10 bases fit TRBD2. Trimming at V came to 4 bases and at J to 7 bases, leaving 6 bases not matched to a gene. This CDR3 has 15 residues. From germline, CDR1 is SNHLY and CDR2 FYNNEI. CDR3 nucleotide sequence: TGTGCCAGCAGTGTCCAGCGGGGGGGCCGCGGGGAGCTGTTTTTT. As protein: CASSVQRGGRGELFF.

This chain links TRBV2 with TRBJ1-5, with 9 positions matching TRBD1. V shed 6 bases and J 3 bases; nucleotides not matched to a gene: 6. Germline assignment: CDR1 SNHLY and CDR2 FYNNEI. CDR3 size: 15 residues. This CDR3 is CASSSDRGNNQPQHF. The CDR3 nucleotides are TGTGCCAGCAGCTCGGACAGGGGAAACAATCAGCCCCAGCATTTT.

V and J are TRBV5-1 and TRBJ2-5, with D tentatively TRBD2 (6 bases). There are 15 residues in the CDR3. Trimming shortened V by 0 bases and J by 4 bases, and 13 bases separated the two germline ends. Germline CDR1 is SGHRS and CDR2 is YFSETQ. CDR3 DNA sequence: TGCGCCAGCAGCTTGGTCACGGGGGTCGGAGAGACCCAGTACTTC. Amino acids: CASSLVTGVGETQYF.

This chain joins TRBV27 and TRBJ1-5; 9 nucleotides line up with TRBD1. CDR1 is MNHEY, CDR2 SMNVEV, per germline (reference sequence). The junction had 6 bases not matched to a gene; V was cut back by 6 bases and J by 6 bases. The CDR3 has 14 residues. This CDR3 is CASSSTGGRQPQHF. CDR3 nucleotides: TGTGCCAGCAGCTCAACAGGGGGCCGTCAGCCCCAGCATTTT.